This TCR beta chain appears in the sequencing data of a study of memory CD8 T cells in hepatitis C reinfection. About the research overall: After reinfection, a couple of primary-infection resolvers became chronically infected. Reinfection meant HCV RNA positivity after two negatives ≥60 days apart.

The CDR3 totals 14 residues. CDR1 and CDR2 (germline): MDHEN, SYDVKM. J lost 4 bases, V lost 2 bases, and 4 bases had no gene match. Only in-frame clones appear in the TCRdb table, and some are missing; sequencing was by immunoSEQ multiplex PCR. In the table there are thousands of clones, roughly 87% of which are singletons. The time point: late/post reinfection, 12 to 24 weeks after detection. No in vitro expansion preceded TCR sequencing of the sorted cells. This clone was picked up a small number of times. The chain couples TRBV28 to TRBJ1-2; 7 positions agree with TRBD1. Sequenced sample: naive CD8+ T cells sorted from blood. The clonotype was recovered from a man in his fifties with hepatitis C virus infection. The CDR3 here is CASSLIGGGYGYTF. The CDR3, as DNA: TGTGCCAGCAGTTTAATAGGGGGCGGCTATGGCTACACCTTC.